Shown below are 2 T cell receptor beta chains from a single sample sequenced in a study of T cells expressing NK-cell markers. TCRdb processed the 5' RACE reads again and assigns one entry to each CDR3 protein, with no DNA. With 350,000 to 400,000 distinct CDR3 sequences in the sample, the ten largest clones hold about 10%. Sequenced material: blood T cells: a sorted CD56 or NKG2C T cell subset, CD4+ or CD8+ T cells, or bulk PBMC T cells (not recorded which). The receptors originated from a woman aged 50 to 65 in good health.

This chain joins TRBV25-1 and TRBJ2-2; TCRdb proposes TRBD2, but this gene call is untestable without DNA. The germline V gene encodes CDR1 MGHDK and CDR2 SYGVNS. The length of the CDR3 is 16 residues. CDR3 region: CASQREGRANTGELFF.

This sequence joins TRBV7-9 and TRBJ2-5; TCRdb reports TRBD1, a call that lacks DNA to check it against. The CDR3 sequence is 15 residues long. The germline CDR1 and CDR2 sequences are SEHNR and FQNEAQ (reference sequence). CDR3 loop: CASSPPGGIQETQYF.